One sample yielded the 9 T cell receptor beta chains listed below, sequenced in a study of blood T cells in healthy people across ages. The use of a sample-barcoded 5' primer and a J-beta primer mix characterized a second PCR of roughly 6 to 11 cycles. Each CDR3 protein is one row after TCRdb ran MiXCR on the 5' RACE reads. The data show some 710,000 distinct CDR3 sequences, 22% seen once. The sample comprised blood. The receptors stem from a man between 65 and 85 years old in good health.

V is TRBV20-1 and J is TRBJ1-1; maybe TRBD1 (5 bases). Germline CDR1 is DFQATT and CDR2 is SNEGSKA (reference sequence). This CDR3 has 15 residues. V was pared by 1 base and J by 4 bases, with 16 bases between. This chain's CDR3 is CSARAPQEESTEAFF. The CDR3 DNA reads TGCAGTGCTAGAGCCCCACAGGAAGAGAGCACTGAAGCTTTCTTT.

This clonotype was seen only a few times. DNA of the CDR3: TGTGCCAGCAGCTTAGAGGGCCCCGGGGCCTACGAGCAGTACGTC. Translated: CASSLEGPGAYEQYV. The chain joins TRBV7-2 to TRBJ2-7, with D maybe TRBD2 (5 bases). Trimming took 1 base from V and 2 from J, leaving 12 bases between them. The CDR3 is 15 amino acids. Germline loops: CDR1 SGHTA, CDR2 FQGNSA.

This clonotype was detected a few times. This chain connects TRBV6-2 or TRBV6-3 to TRBJ2-5, with D possibly matching TRBD2 (6 bases). The V and J ends lost 2 bases and 2 bases respectively, with 12 bases between them. Germline-derived CDR1 and CDR2 are MNHEY and SVGEGT. The CDR3 contains 15 residues. The CDR3 DNA is TGTGCCAGCAGTTACGCGGGACCACCTCAAGAGACCCAGTACTTC. Translated, it gives CASSYAGPPQETQYF.

This clonotype was seen repeatedly, ten times or more. The DNA for the CDR3 is TGCGCCAGCAGCCGACAGGGAAATGAGCAGTTCTTC. Amino acids: CASSRQGNEQFF. The chain recombines TRBV5-1 with TRBJ2-1, with 7 bases identical to TRBD1. V lost 4 bases and J lost 7; bases outside the gene matches: 2. The length of the CDR3 is 12 residues. The germline CDR1 and CDR2 sequences are SGHRS and YFSETQ.

The chain has TRBV12-3 or TRBV12-4 and TRBJ2-1, with 7 positions matching TRBD1. The J call may be wrong; the DNA end is better matched by TRBJ2-5. This CDR3 has 14 amino acids. The CDR3 sequence: CASSRQGAQETQYF. The CDR3 DNA is TGTGCCAGCAGTCGACAGGGCGCCCAAGAGACCCAGTACTTC.

This clonotype was seen many times. The V call is TRBV4-2, the J call TRBJ2-3; no reliable D call. The germline V and J ends were trimmed by 4 bases and 2 bases, with 16 bases remaining between them. The CDR3 length is 16 residues. Germline V CDR1 and CDR2: LGHNA, YNFKEQ. DNA for the CDR3: TGTGCCAGCAGCCCCATAACGCTAGAAGTCACAGATACGCAGTATTTT. It translates to CASSPITLEVTDTQYF.

This clonotype was found a few times. The chain uses TRBV20-1 and TRBJ2-1; D is perhaps TRBD1 or TRBD2 (5 bases each). Germline V gene lookup returns CDR1 DFQATT and CDR2 SNEGSKA (reference sequence). The CDR3 has 16 residues. Trimming cost V 0 bases and J 4 bases, with 16 bases left between them. In nucleotides, the CDR3 is TGCAGTGCTAGAGATGGGGTCGGGACGGTTTACAATGAGCAGTTCTTC. Translation: CSARDGVGTVYNEQFF.

Only a few counts were recorded for this clonotype. V usage is TRBV29-1 and J usage is TRBJ1-2; maybe TRBD1 (5 bases). The germline V and J ends were trimmed by 0 bases and 8 bases, with 13 bases remaining between them. Looked up from germline, CDR1 is SQVTM and CDR2 is ANQGSEA. This CDR3 has 13 amino acids. The CDR3 loop is CSVEEGTFVGYTF. The DNA of the CDR3 is TGCAGCGTTGAAGAGGGGACGTTCGTCGGCTACACCTTC.

This clonotype was detected only a few times. This chain uses TRBV7-9 with TRBJ2-7; 9 bases agree with TRBD2. Per germline, CDR1 SEHNR and CDR2 FQNEAQ (reference sequence). The CDR3 extends over 15 amino acids. The junction had 11 bases not matched to a gene; V was cut back by 5 bases and J by 6 bases. The CDR3 DNA reads TGTGCCAGCAGCCGTAGCGGGAGTACTCCTGGCGAGCAGTACGTC. Protein product: CASSRSGSTPGEQYV.